This passage covers 14 T cell receptor beta chains from one sample sequenced in a study of T cells after posttransplantation cyclophosphamide. Controls had myeloablative marrow grafts with methotrexate and calcineurin inhibitor, sampled at 1 year. The repertoire was sequenced with immunoSEQ multiplex PCR; TCRdb's copy has only in-frame clones and lacks some. Among more than 20,000 clones listed, more than 70% were seen once. Here the sequenced sample was PBMCs, taken after an allogeneic stem cell transplant with a calcineurin inhibitor and methotrexate. These receptors came from a female patient between 50 and 60 years old who received an allogeneic stem cell transplant from an unrelated donor, was CMV-positive, and had chronic GVHD only. The graft donor may have contributed some T cells.

The gene calls are TRBV5-1 and TRBJ1-1; tentative D call: TRBD1 (5 bases). This CDR3 is 14 amino acids long. V lost 3 bases, J lost 1 base, and 10 bases lay in between. Germline V gene sequence: CDR1 SGHRS, CDR2 YFSETQ. The CDR3 nucleotides read TGCGCCAGCAGCTGGGAGGGACGGAACACTGAAGCTTTCTTT. It specifies CASSWEGRNTEAFF.

Only one count was recorded for this clone. The chain uses TRBV9 and TRBJ2-1, with 10 bases matching TRBD2. The CDR3 runs 16 residues. V lost 1 base and J lost 10; bases outside the gene matches: 11. Germline CDR1 and CDR2: SGDLS and YYNGEE. CDR3: CASSVLAGVEAGEQFF. In DNA, the CDR3 is TGTGCCAGCAGCGTACTAGCGGGAGTTGAAGCGGGCGAGCAGTTCTTC. Supplemented by reference TRBV9 and TRBJ2-1, the full variable domain reads DSGVTQTPKHLITATGQRVTLRCSPRSGDLSVYWYQQSLDQGLQFLIQYYNGEERAKGNILERFSAQQFPDLHSELNLSSLELGDSALYFCASSVLAGVEAGEQFFGPGTRLTVL.

The genes are TRBV7-8 and TRBJ2-5; TRBD2 might be the D (6 bases). The germline V and J ends were trimmed by 1 base and 7 bases, with 16 bases remaining between them. CDR1 is SGHVS and CDR2 is FQNEAQ in the germline V gene. CDR3 size: 15 residues. The DNA of the CDR3 is TGTGCCAGCAGCTTAGACGGCGGGGATAGAGGGACCCAGTACTTC. Translation: CASSLDGGDRGTQYF.

The chain combines TRBV7-6 with TRBJ1-4; TRBD1 matches at 8 bases. This CDR3 has 17 residues. V shed 5 bases and J 8 bases; nucleotides not matched to a gene: 16. Germline V gene lookup returns CDR1 SGHVS and CDR2 FNYEAQ. The CDR3: CASSPTGNTGGREKLFF. The CDR3 DNA is TGTGCCAGCAGCCCCACCGGAAATACAGGGGGTAGGGAAAAACTGTTTTTT.

The chain uses TRBV9 and TRBJ1-3; TRBD1 matches 10 bases. The CDR3 is 15 amino acids. Germline trimming cut 2 bases from V and 6 bases from J; bases unmatched to any gene: 5. In germline, CDR1 is SGDLS, CDR2 YYNGEE. CDR3 amino acids: CASSVKGTGANTIYF. As DNA, the CDR3 is TGTGCCAGCAGCGTTAAAGGGACAGGGGCAAACACCATATATTTT. The full variable domain, with the rest looked up from reference TRBV9 and TRBJ1-3, is DSGVTQTPKHLITATGQRVTLRCSPRSGDLSVYWYQQSLDQGLQFLIQYYNGEERAKGNILERFSAQQFPDLHSELNLSSLELGDSALYFCASSVKGTGANTIYFGEGSWLTVV.

This chain joins TRBV5-1 and TRBJ2-4, with 9 bases aligning to TRBD1. Trimming at V came to 0 bases and at J to 3 bases, leaving 7 bases not matched to a gene. The CDR3 runs to 17 residues. Germline lookup yields CDR1 SGHRS and CDR2 YFSETQ. CDR3 residues: CASSLVQGALGKNIQYF. The CDR3 coding sequence is TGCGCCAGCAGCTTGGTACAGGGGGCTCTAGGCAAAAACATTCAGTACTTC.

The chain recombines TRBV19 with TRBJ2-5; 9 bases agree with TRBD2. The end of the DNA is better explained by TRBJ2-7, so the J call may be wrong. There are 16 residues in the CDR3. Per the germline V gene, CDR1 is LNHDA and CDR2 is SQIVND (reference sequence). CDR3 amino acids: CASSIVSGSITYEQYF. In DNA, the CDR3 is TGTGCCAGTAGTATAGTTAGCGGGAGTATCACCTACGAGCAGTACTTC.

V gene TRBV29-1 combines with J gene TRBJ2-1; 7 nucleotides match TRBD2. Germline CDR1 and CDR2: SQVTM and ANQGSEA. J gave up 2 bases and V 7 bases, and 11 bases lay outside the gene matches. The CDR3 spans 15 residues. Here the CDR3 reads CSALGLAETYNEQFF. CDR3 DNA sequence: TGCAGCGCCCTCGGTCTAGCGGAAACCTACAATGAGCAGTTCTTC.

The rearrangement uses TRBV6-5 and TRBJ2-7; 8 bases agree with TRBD1. The CDR3 covers 14 residues. Germline loops: CDR1 MNHEY, CDR2 SVGAGI. J lost 0 bases, V lost 6 bases, and 4 bases had no gene match. The CDR3, as DNA: TGTGCCAGCAGCCGGGACAGGTCCTCCTACGAGCAGTACTTC. This encodes CASSRDRSSYEQYF.

The chain employs TRBV5-4 and TRBJ2-2; 9 nucleotides agree with TRBD1. The CDR3 contains 15 residues. V lost 5 bases, J lost 3 bases, and 5 bases stayed unmatched. The germline gives CDR1 SGHNT, CDR2 YYREEE (reference sequence). DNA for the CDR3: TGTGCCAGCAGAATCGGGACAGGGCACACCGGGGAGCTGTTTTTT. Amino acids: CASRIGTGHTGELFF. Using reference TRBV5-4 and TRBJ2-2 for the parts outside the CDR3, the full variable domain is ETGVTQSPTHLIKTRGQQVTLRCSSQSGHNTVSWYQQALGQGPQFIFQYYREEENGRGNFPPRFSGLQFPNYSSELNVNALELDDSALYLCASRIGTGHTGELFFGEGSRLTVL.

This clone was detected once. This chain connects TRBV7-2 to TRBJ2-7, with 12 bases fitting TRBD1. Germline CDR1 SGHTA, CDR2 FQGNSA. J was trimmed by 6 bases and V by 4 bases; bases with no gene match: 4. The CDR3 runs 14 residues. The CDR3 region is CASSYGTGGSEQYF. CDR3 coding DNA: TGTGCCAGCAGCTATGGGACAGGGGGCTCCGAGCAGTACTTC.

The CDR3 DNA is TGTGCCAGCAGCTTGTCCCGCTCAGGCGGCTACACCTTC. Its protein is CASSLSRSGGYTF. The rearrangement uses TRBV5-8 and TRBJ1-2; D unresolved. The CDR3 is 13 residues long. Trimming pared 1 base from V and 8 bases from J, leaving 12 bases between. Germline V gene data show CDR1 as SGHTS and CDR2 as YDEGEE.

V gene TRBV7-8 combines with J gene TRBJ2-1; 8 bases agree with TRBD2. V shed 2 bases, J shed 5 bases, and the junction held 17 bases outside the gene matches. The CDR3 loop spans 19 amino acids. Germline V CDR1 and CDR2: SGHVS, FQNEAQ. This CDR3 reads CASSLYFNSASGSHNEQFF. The DNA for the CDR3 is TGTGCCAGCAGCTTATATTTCAATTCGGCTAGCGGGTCCCACAATGAGCAGTTCTTC.

V and J are TRBV5-4 and TRBJ1-1; the D gene is possibly TRBD1 (5 bases). V was trimmed by 4 bases and J by 2 bases, leaving 15 bases between them. Germline V gene sequence: CDR1 SGHNT, CDR2 YYREEE (reference sequence). CDR3 length: 15 residues. The CDR3 region is CASSVLDKTNTEAFF. For the CDR3, the DNA is TGTGCCAGCAGCGTTTTGGACAAGACAAACACTGAAGCTTTCTTT.